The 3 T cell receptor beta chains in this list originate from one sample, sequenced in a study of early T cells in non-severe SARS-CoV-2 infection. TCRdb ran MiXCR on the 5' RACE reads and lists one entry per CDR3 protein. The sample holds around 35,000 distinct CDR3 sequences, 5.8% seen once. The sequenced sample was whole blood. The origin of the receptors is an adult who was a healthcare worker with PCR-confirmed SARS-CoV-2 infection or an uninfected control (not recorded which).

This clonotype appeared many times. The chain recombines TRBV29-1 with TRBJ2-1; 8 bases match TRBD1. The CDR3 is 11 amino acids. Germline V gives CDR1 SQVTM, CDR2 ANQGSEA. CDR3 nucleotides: TGCTGGCGGGGTAGAAGGACAGGGAGGTTCTTC. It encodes CWRGRRTGRFF.

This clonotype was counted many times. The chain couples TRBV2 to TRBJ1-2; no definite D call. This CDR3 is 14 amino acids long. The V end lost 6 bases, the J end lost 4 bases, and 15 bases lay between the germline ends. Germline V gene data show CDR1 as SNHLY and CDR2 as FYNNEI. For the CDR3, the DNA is TGTGCCAGCAGCCCCAGCGGTGACGGCTATGGCTACACCTTC. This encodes CASSPSGDGYGYTF.

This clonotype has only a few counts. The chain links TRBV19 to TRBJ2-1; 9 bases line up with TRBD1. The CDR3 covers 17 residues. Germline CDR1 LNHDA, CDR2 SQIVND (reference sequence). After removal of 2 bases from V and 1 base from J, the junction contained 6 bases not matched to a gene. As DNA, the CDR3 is TGTGCCAGTAGTATAACAGGGGGCTTCCAGTCCTACAATGAGCAGTTCTTC. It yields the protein CASSITGGFQSYNEQFF.